In its sample, the clone carrying this T cell receptor beta chain was seen many times. V was cut by 1 base and J by 8 bases, with 8 bases left in between. Looked up from germline, CDR1 is SGHAT and CDR2 is FQNNGV. CDR3 length equals 12 residues. TCRdb ran MiXCR on the 5' RACE reads and lists one entry per CDR3 protein. This sample yields about 41,000 distinct CDR3 sequences, of which just under 30% are seen a single time; around 4% belongs to the top ten. Material for sequencing was memory CD4+ T cells sorted from a lymph node. Regarding subset: memory CD4+ T cells, CD4+CD45RO+CD25-. The source of this sequence is a female donor with breast cancer. The chain is built from TRBV11-2 and TRBJ1-2, with D unclear. DNA of the CDR3: TGTGCCAGCAGCTTAGGTGCGGGGGGCTACACCTTC. As protein: CASSLGAGGYTF.